The sequence of this TCR beta chain was determined in a study of CD8+ T cells in alopecia areata. Whole-study findings and limits: There were many expanded lesional clones persisting in scalp and blood during tofacitinib. Scalp clonality, along with expanded CD8+ clones among the top 100, was significantly decreased by tofacitinib. Scalp sample sequencing also detects resident alphabeta T cells of normal skin.

This sample's treatment: oral pan-JAK inhibitor, 5-10 mg twice daily. This clone was picked up many times. Antigen unknown. Sequencing templates came from extracted RNA that was reverse transcribed into cDNA. Profiled with immunoSEQ multiplex PCR; TCRdb holds only in-frame clones, not every one. The data show 250,000 to 300,000 clones, 58% seen once. V gave up 0 bases and J gave up 2 bases, with 9 bases separating them. The CDR3 is made up of 14 amino acids. Germline CDR1 SGHNT, CDR2 YYREEE (reference sequence). The receptor was derived from a human donor with alopecia areata. Specimen: CD4+ T cells sorted from blood, collected at week 24, from a patient treated with tofacitinib. The chain links TRBV5-4 to TRBJ2-7; D is ambiguous. This CDR3 reads CASSLDSGTYEQYF. The DNA for the CDR3 is TGTGCCAGCAGCTTGGATTCAGGAACCTACGAGCAGTACTTC.